The next 18 T cell receptor beta chains were all read from a single sample in a study of blood T cell repertoires in COVID-19. TCRdb's table, derived via immunoSEQ multiplex PCR, lists solely in-frame clones and lacks some. The sample has over 250,000 clones; 75% to 95% are singletons. Sequencing was done on a sample of peripheral blood. These receptors were obtained from a person in their late teens or twenties with COVID-19, enrolled during active disease.

The table lists this clone with a count of one. V and J are TRBV7-2 and TRBJ1-2; TRBD1 might be the D (6 bases). Looked up from germline, CDR1 is SGHTA and CDR2 is FQGNSA. The CDR3 runs to 15 residues. Between the trimmed V and J ends, which lost 3 bases and 2 bases, there was a span of 13 bases. The CDR3 loop is CASSFGQSANYGYTF. CDR3 DNA sequence: TGTGCCAGCAGCTTCGGACAGAGTGCCAACTATGGCTACACCTTC.

This clone was picked up one time. The chain recombines TRBV4-3 with TRBJ2-3, with 9 positions matching TRBD2. Germline loops: CDR1 LGHNA, CDR2 YSLEER. Trimming took 1 base from V and 2 from J; bases not matched to a gene: 1. CDR3 length equals 15 residues. The CDR3: CASSQASGTTDTQYF. The CDR3 region has the DNA TGCGCCAGCAGCCAAGCTAGCGGGACCACAGATACGCAGTATTTT.

V is TRBV19 and J is TRBJ1-2; a possible D gene is TRBD1 (5 bases). The CDR3 totals 18 residues. Trimming pared 7 bases from V and 3 bases from J, leaving 27 bases between. The germline V gene has CDR1 LNHDA and CDR2 SQIVND (reference sequence). As DNA, the CDR3 is TGTGCCAGTACCCCTTTAGGGTCTAACCGACAAGGGGACTATGGCTACACCTTC. It encodes CASTPLGSNRQGDYGYTF. The whole variable domain, filled in from reference TRBV19 and TRBJ1-2, reads DGGITQSPKYLFRKEGQNVTLSCEQNLNHDAMYWYRQDPGQGLRLIYYSQIVNDFQKGDIAEGYSVSREKKESFPLTVTSAQKNPTAFYLCASTPLGSNRQGDYGYTFGSGTRLTVV.

This chain connects TRBV7-3 to TRBJ2-1, with a possible D match to TRBD2 (6 bases). Trimming pared 5 bases from V and 6 bases from J, leaving 17 bases between. Germline CDR1 reads SGHTA; CDR2 reads FQGTGA. The CDR3 contains 15 residues. The CDR3 loop is CASSLNSGTANEQFF. As DNA, the CDR3 is TGTGCCAGCAGCCTTAACTCCGGGACTGCCAATGAGCAGTTCTTC.

This chain links TRBV2 with TRBJ2-3; 7 bases line up with TRBD2. J lost 11 bases, V lost 0 bases, and 2 bases had no gene match. Germline V CDR1 and CDR2: SNHLY, FYNNEI. The CDR3 extends over 12 amino acids. For the CDR3, the DNA is TGTGCCAGCAGTGAAGCTGGACTAGAGCAGTATTTT. Amino acids: CASSEAGLEQYF.

The V gene is TRBV7-8, the J gene TRBJ2-7, with 7 bases that match TRBD2. The CDR3 is 14 residues long. The J segment lost 2 bases and the V segment lost 11 bases, leaving 12 bases of the junction unmatched. Germline CDR1 is SGHVS and CDR2 is FQNEAQ. The chain's CDR3 is CALTASGTAYEQYF. The CDR3 DNA reads TGTGCCTTAACCGCTAGCGGTACAGCCTACGAGCAGTACTTC.

The CDR3 sequence: CASSQAQVSNVLTF. Written as DNA, the CDR3 is TGTGCCAGCAGCCAAGCCCAGGTCTCCAACGTCCTGACTTTC. The chain is built from TRBV14 and TRBJ2-6, with D unclear. The germline CDR1 and CDR2 sequences are SGHDN and FVKESK. The CDR3 loop spans 14 amino acids. Trimming shortened V by 1 base and J by 8 bases, and 9 bases separated the two germline ends. Based on the CDR3 plus reference TRBV14 and TRBJ2-6, the full variable domain is EAGVTQFPSHSVIEKGQTVTLRCDPISGHDNLYWYRRVMGKEIKFLLHFVKESKQDESGMPNNRFLAERTGGTYSTLKVQPAELEDSGVYFCASSQAQVSNVLTFGAGSRLTVL.

This clone has a single count. The chain is built from TRBV6-5 and TRBJ1-2; 7 bases line up with TRBD1. Germline loops: CDR1 MNHEY, CDR2 SVGAGI. The CDR3 spans 14 residues. The V gene end was trimmed by 6 bases and the J gene end by 7 bases; junction bases not matched to a gene: 11. Here the CDR3 reads CASSLPGDSSGYTF. The CDR3 DNA reads TGTGCCAGCAGCCTACCCGGGGACAGCTCTGGCTACACCTTC.

The CDR3 DNA reads as TGTGCCAGCAGCCCGAGGGGGGGCGGAGGCTACACCTTC. Protein sequence: CASSPRGGGGYTF. The gene calls are TRBV12-3 or TRBV12-4 and TRBJ1-2, with D perhaps TRBD1 (6 bases). CDR3 length: 13 amino acids. The ends were cut back, 6 bases at V and 8 bases at J, with 16 bases in the middle.

This chain connects TRBV6-5 to TRBJ2-5; D unclear. The germline CDR1 and CDR2 sequences are MNHEY and SVGAGI. CDR3 length: 14 residues. Trimming took 2 bases from V and 2 from J, leaving 9 bases between them. The CDR3 nucleotides are TGTGCCAGCAGTTACACCACCGCGCAAGAGACCCAGTACTTC. It is translated as CASSYTTAQETQYF.

This rearrangement joins TRBV9 to TRBJ1-2, with D possibly TRBD1 on 5 matching bases. CDR1 is SGDLS and CDR2 is YYNGEE in the germline V gene. The CDR3 has 14 residues. Trimming removed 0 bases from V and 8 bases from J, with 14 bases in between. The CDR3 loop is CASSVGVGLGGYTF. The DNA of the CDR3 is TGTGCCAGCAGCGTAGGGGTGGGGCTGGGGGGCTACACCTTC.

The gene calls are TRBV5-5 and TRBJ1-2; 9 bases fit TRBD1. Germline-derived CDR1 and CDR2 are SGHKS and YYEKEE (reference sequence). With 3 bases clipped from V and 8 bases from J, the junction kept 8 bases outside the gene matches. There are 14 residues in the CDR3. CDR3 in DNA: TGTGCCAGCAGCTCCGAGGACAGGGGTCGCGGCTACACCTTC. Encoded protein: CASSSEDRGRGYTF.

The V call is TRBV5-4, the J call TRBJ2-1, with D perhaps TRBD2 (5 bases). Germline values: CDR1 SGHNT, CDR2 YYREEE (reference sequence). Deletions cut 0 bases from V and 4 bases from J, with 11 bases between. This CDR3 region has 15 residues. CDR3 coding DNA: TGTGCCAGCAGCTTGGGTAGCGCACCTTACAATGAGCAGTTCTTC. Amino acid sequence: CASSLGSAPYNEQFF.

The chain couples TRBV4-2 to TRBJ1-1, with a possible D match to TRBD1 (6 bases). The V end lost 2 bases, the J end lost 1 base, and 8 bases lay between the germline ends. This CDR3 contains 14 residues. Germline V gene sequence: CDR1 LGHNA, CDR2 YNFKEQ. The CDR3 here is CASSQPGENTEAFF. The CDR3 nucleotides are TGTGCCAGCAGCCAACCAGGGGAGAACACTGAAGCTTTCTTT.

This rearrangement joins TRBV6-4 to TRBJ2-2; D is undetermined. This CDR3 spans 15 amino acids. V was cut by 6 bases and J by 3 bases, with 14 bases left in between. Germline-derived CDR1 and CDR2 are MRHNA and SNTAGT. Written as DNA, the CDR3 is TGTGCCAGCAGCCCCGGTTCAGGCGACACCGGGGAGCTGTTTTTT. It yields the protein CASSPGSGDTGELFF.

The rearrangement uses TRBV28 and TRBJ1-2; 8 nucleotides match TRBD1. From germline, CDR1 is MDHEN and CDR2 SYDVKM. The CDR3 runs 15 residues. The trim removed 7 bases at V and 5 bases at J, leaving 12 bases unmatched. CDR3 in DNA: TGTGCCAGCACCCTAATGGACAGGGTTGAGTATGGCTACACCTTC. Translation gives CASTLMDRVEYGYTF.

The chain joins TRBV10-3 to TRBJ2-7; tentative D call: TRBD1 (6 bases). The CDR3 runs to 15 residues. V lost 4 bases and J 0 bases, leaving 13 bases between the germline ends. Per germline, CDR1 ENHRY and CDR2 SYGVKD. In DNA form, the CDR3 reads TGTGCCATCAGTGGTAGACAGGAAGGCTCCTACGAGCAGTACTTC. Protein sequence: CAISGRQEGSYEQYF.

This chain joins TRBV19 and TRBJ2-7, with 8 bases that match TRBD1. Losses at the gene ends were 5 bases for V and 2 bases for J; bases not matched to a gene: 5. This CDR3 has 14 residues. Germline assignment: CDR1 LNHDA and CDR2 SQIVND (reference sequence). The CDR3 here is CASSGARGPYEQYF. The DNA of the CDR3 is TGTGCCAGTAGTGGCGCCAGGGGGCCCTACGAGCAGTACTTC.